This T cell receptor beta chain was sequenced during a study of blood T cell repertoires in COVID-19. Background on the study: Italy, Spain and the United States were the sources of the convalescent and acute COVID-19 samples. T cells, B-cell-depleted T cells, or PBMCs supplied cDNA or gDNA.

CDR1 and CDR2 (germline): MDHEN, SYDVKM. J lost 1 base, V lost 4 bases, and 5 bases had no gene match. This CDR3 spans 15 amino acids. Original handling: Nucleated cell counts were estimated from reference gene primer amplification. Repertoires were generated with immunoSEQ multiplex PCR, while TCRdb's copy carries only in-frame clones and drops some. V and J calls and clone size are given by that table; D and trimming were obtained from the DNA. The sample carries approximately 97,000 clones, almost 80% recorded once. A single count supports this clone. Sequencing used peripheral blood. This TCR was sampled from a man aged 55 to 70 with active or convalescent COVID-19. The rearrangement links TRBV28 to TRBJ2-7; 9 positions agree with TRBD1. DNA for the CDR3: TGTGCCAGCAGTTCGGGACAGGGAAATTCCTACGAGCAGTACTTC. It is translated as CASSSGQGNSYEQYF. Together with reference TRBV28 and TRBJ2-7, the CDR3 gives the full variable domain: DVKVTQSSRYLVKRTGEKVFLECVQDMDHENMFWYRQDPGLGLRLIYFSYDVKMKEKGDIPEGYSVSREKKERFSLILESASTNQTSMYLCASSSGQGNSYEQYFGPGTRLTVT.